The clone carrying this T cell receptor beta chain has a handful of counts. Methods used by the authors: Amplifying reference gene primers gave estimates of nucleated cell counts. Assay used: immunoSEQ multiplex PCR; TCRdb lists only in-frame clones, some missing. V and J calls and clone size are given by that table; D and trimming were obtained from the DNA. The data hold over 85,000 clones, with 85% to 90% observed a single time. This specimen belongs to a study of blood T cell repertoires in COVID-19. The overall study: Italy, Spain and the United States were the sources of the convalescent and acute COVID-19 samples. From T cells, B-cell-depleted T cells, or PBMCs came the material, which was cDNA or gDNA.

Germline V gene data show CDR1 as MDHEN and CDR2 as SYDVKM. V lost 6 bases and J 3 bases, leaving 12 bases between the germline ends. This CDR3 has 13 residues. The rearrangement links TRBV28 to TRBJ2-7, with D possibly TRBD1 on 6 matching bases. This sequence originates from a woman older than 75 with active COVID-19. Sequencing used peripheral blood. The chain's CDR3 is CASRKTGHYEQYF. The CDR3 coding sequence is TGTGCCAGCAGAAAGACAGGTCACTACGAGCAGTACTTC.